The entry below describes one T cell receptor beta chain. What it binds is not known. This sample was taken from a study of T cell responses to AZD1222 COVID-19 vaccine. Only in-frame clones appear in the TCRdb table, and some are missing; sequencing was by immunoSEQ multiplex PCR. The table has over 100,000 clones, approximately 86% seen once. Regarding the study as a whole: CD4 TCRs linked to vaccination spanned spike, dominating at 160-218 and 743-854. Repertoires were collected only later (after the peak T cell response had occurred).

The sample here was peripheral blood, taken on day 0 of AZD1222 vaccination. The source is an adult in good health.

The CDR3 loop reads CASSTALGANVLTF. DNA of the CDR3: TGTGCCAGCAGTACAGCTCTGGGAGCCAACGTCCTGACTTTC. This chain connects TRBV28 to TRBJ2-6; D uncertain. CDR3 length equals 14 residues. V lost 5 bases and J lost 7, with 12 bases in between. CDR1 is MDHEN and CDR2 is SYDVKM in the germline V gene.